Following are 23 T cell receptor beta chains from one sample sequenced in a study of graft-versus-host responses after intestinal transplantation. Sequencing used immunoSEQ multiplex PCR; TCRdb keeps in-frame clones, though not all of them. Of 95,000 to 150,000 clones in the sample, roughly 93% were seen once. Their antigens are not known. Sample: unstimulated CD4+ T cells sorted from spleen or lymph node cells, taken before intestinal transplant. The receptors here all came from a human donor who received an intestinal transplant.

The chain carries TRBV7-9 and TRBJ1-1; D is possibly TRBD1 (6 bases). Germline V gene lookup returns CDR1 SEHNR and CDR2 FQNEAQ (reference sequence). With 0 bases removed from V and 5 bases from J, the gap between germline ends came to 10 bases. CDR3 size: 14 residues. This CDR3 reads CASSLAGGKTEAFF. CDR3 sequence (DNA): TGTGCCAGCAGCTTAGCAGGGGGGAAGACTGAAGCTTTCTTT.

The chain's CDR3 is CASTDRGNQPQHF. The CDR3 region has the DNA TGTGCCAGCACGGACAGGGGGAATCAGCCCCAGCATTTT. J is TRBJ1-5 and V is TRBV28, with 10 positions matching TRBD1. Germline V lookup: CDR1 MDHEN, CDR2 SYDVKM. J gave up 4 bases and V 7 bases, and 1 base lay outside the gene matches. This CDR3 region has 13 residues.

The chain combines TRBV30 with TRBJ2-1; 10 bases match TRBD2. The CDR3 runs 16 residues. Looked up from germline, CDR1 is GTSNPN and CDR2 is SVGIG (reference sequence). With V trimmed by 3 bases and J by 9 bases, 14 bases remained unmatched. In DNA form, the CDR3 reads TGTGCCTGGAGAGGGCGGCTTAGCGGGAGGTTTGGTGAGCAGTTCTTC. This sequence encodes CAWRGRLSGRFGEQFF.

The chain joins TRBV19 to TRBJ2-7; tentatively, D is TRBD1 (6 bases). Trimming pared 9 bases from V and 4 bases from J, leaving 16 bases between. The CDR3 sequence is 13 residues long. Germline CDR1 reads LNHDA; CDR2 reads SQIVND (reference sequence). Written as DNA, the CDR3 is TGTGCCAGGGCAGGAAAGGGGGTTTACGAGCAGTACTTC. This gives the protein CARAGKGVYEQYF. Combining the CDR3 with reference TRBV19 and TRBJ2-7 gives the whole variable domain DGGITQSPKYLFRKEGQNVTLSCEQNLNHDAMYWYRQDPGQGLRLIYYSQIVNDFQKGDIAEGYSVSREKKESFPLTVTSAQKNPTAFYLCARAGKGVYEQYFGPGTRLTVT.

This clone was recorded only once. This chain uses TRBV19 with TRBJ2-3, with TRBD2 identical over 7 bases. Germline CDR1 is LNHDA and CDR2 is SQIVND (reference sequence). The CDR3 consists of 15 residues. Unmatched junction bases numbered 6, after V lost 5 bases and J lost 1 base. The CDR3 sequence is CASSYRTRGTDTQYF. In nucleotides, the CDR3 is TGTGCCAGTAGTTACAGGACTAGGGGCACAGATACGCAGTATTTT.

This chain connects TRBV27 to TRBJ2-7; 9 nucleotides agree with TRBD2. The junction had 13 bases not matched to a gene; V was cut back by 7 bases and J by 3 bases. This CDR3 is built from 16 residues. Germline-derived CDR1 and CDR2 are MNHEY and SMNVEV (reference sequence). The CDR3 sequence: CASIPSGLAGNYEQYF. DNA for the CDR3: TGTGCCAGCATCCCTAGTGGGCTAGCGGGGAACTACGAGCAGTACTTC.

This chain uses TRBV2 with TRBJ2-3; possibly TRBD2 for D (5 bases). The CDR3 covers 16 residues. Germline V CDR1 and CDR2: SNHLY, FYNNEI. The V end lost 6 bases, the J end lost 1 base, and 17 bases lay between the germline ends. The CDR3 DNA follows: TGTGCCAGCAGAGAAAGTTTAGCGAGGGGCACAGATACGCAGTATTTT. Its protein is CASRESLARGTDTQYF.

The chain is built from TRBV5-1 and TRBJ2-1, with D maybe TRBD1 (5 bases). CDR1 SGHRS and CDR2 YFSETQ come from the germline V gene. The CDR3 loop spans 15 amino acids. Trimming removed 5 bases from V and 0 bases from J, with 12 bases in between. CDR3 residues: CASSQGSGSYNEQFF. The CDR3 nucleotides are TGCGCCAGCAGTCAGGGCTCGGGCTCCTACAATGAGCAGTTCTTC.

This clone was detected a few times. The chain couples TRBV6-6 to TRBJ2-7, with a weak D call TRBD2 (5 bases). The CDR3 sequence is 13 residues long. The V and J ends lost 5 bases and 7 bases respectively, with 15 bases between them. Germline-derived CDR1 and CDR2 are MNHNY and SVGAGI (reference sequence). Here the CDR3 reads CASSPRATGEQYF. The CDR3 coding sequence is TGTGCCAGCAGTCCTAGGGCTACGGGGGAGCAGTACTTC.

The table lists this clone with a few counts. The chain carries TRBV7-8 and TRBJ2-7; TRBD1 matches at 8 bases. Germline V gene sequence: CDR1 SGHVS, CDR2 FQNEAQ. The CDR3 is 15 amino acids. Trimming removed 5 bases from V and 6 bases from J; junction bases left unmatched: 12. The CDR3 here is CASSITGGMGIEQYF. In DNA form, the CDR3 reads TGTGCCAGCAGCATCACAGGGGGAATGGGGATCGAGCAGTACTTC. The variable domain in full, with the rest retrieved from reference TRBV7-8 and TRBJ2-7, is GAGVSQSPRYKVAKRGQDVALRCDPISGHVSLFWYQQALGQGPEFLTYFQNEAQLDKSGLPSDRFFAERPEGSVSTLKIQRTQQEDSAVYLCASSITGGMGIEQYFGPGTRLTVT.

This chain uses TRBV9 with TRBJ2-2; no reliable D call. Trimming left V 5 bases short and J 7 bases short, with 12 bases between. The CDR3 is 13 amino acids. Looked up from germline, CDR1 is SGDLS and CDR2 is YYNGEE. DNA of the CDR3: TGTGCCAGCAGAGACCCCGTGGGCGGGGAGCTGTTTTTT. Amino acids: CASRDPVGGELFF.

The chain uses TRBV6-1 and TRBJ2-7; 9 positions match TRBD1. V trimming: 6 bases; J trimming: 4 bases; junction bases outside the gene matches: 7. The CDR3 totals 14 residues. CDR1 MNHNS and CDR2 SASEGT come from the germline V gene. This CDR3 is CASRNRGPRYEQYF. Written as DNA, the CDR3 is TGTGCCAGCAGGAACAGGGGGCCGCGGTACGAGCAGTACTTC.

This sequence joins TRBV27 and TRBJ2-4, with TRBD2 identical over 7 bases. There are 16 residues in the CDR3. V shed 6 bases, J shed 6 bases, and the junction held 14 bases outside the gene matches. Looked up from germline, CDR1 is MNHEY and CDR2 is SMNVEV (reference sequence). The CDR3 DNA sequence: TGTGCCAGCAGCACAACCCTACGCGGGAGTAGAAACATTCAGTACTTC. Residues: CASSTTLRGSRNIQYF.

The J gene is TRBJ2-6, the V gene TRBV7-3; the D is unclear. The CDR3 consists of 16 residues. Trimming stripped 5 bases from V and 1 base from J, with 12 bases between. Germline CDR1 is SGHTA and CDR2 is FQGTGA. CDR3 residues: CASSLGATSGANVLTF. The CDR3 nucleotides are TGTGCCAGCAGCCTGGGTGCTACATCTGGGGCCAACGTCCTGACTTTC.

V gene TRBV30 combines with J gene TRBJ2-5; 7 nucleotides agree with TRBD2. The length of the CDR3 is 13 residues. Looked up from germline, CDR1 is GTSNPN and CDR2 is SVGIG (reference sequence). V shed 2 bases, J shed 3 bases, and the junction held 3 bases outside the gene matches. The CDR3: CAWSPGGKETQYF. The CDR3 nucleotides read TGTGCCTGGAGTCCCGGGGGGAAAGAGACCCAGTACTTC.

The V gene is TRBV19, the J gene TRBJ2-7; tentatively, D is TRBD2 (5 bases). From germline, CDR1 is LNHDA and CDR2 SQIVND (reference sequence). V dropped 3 bases and J dropped 7 bases, with 13 bases sitting between them. This CDR3 has 13 residues. As DNA, the CDR3 is TGTGCCAGTAGTATCGTCGCAGGCGGGGAGCAGTACTTC. Its protein product is CASSIVAGGEQYF. The full variable domain, in which reference TRBV19 and TRBJ2-7 provide the parts outside the CDR3, is DGGITQSPKYLFRKEGQNVTLSCEQNLNHDAMYWYRQDPGQGLRLIYYSQIVNDFQKGDIAEGYSVSREKKESFPLTVTSAQKNPTAFYLCASSIVAGGEQYFGPGTRLTVT.

CDR3 amino acids: CASSLPGQGARYEQYF. CDR3 DNA: TGTGCCAGCAGTCTCCCCGGTCAGGGGGCGAGGTACGAGCAGTACTTC. The rearrangement uses TRBV6-6 and TRBJ2-7, with TRBD1 identical over 8 bases. V gave up 5 bases and J gave up 4 bases; unmatched junction bases: 13. The CDR3 covers 16 residues. Germline V gives CDR1 MNHNY, CDR2 SVGAGI (reference sequence).

The rearrangement joins TRBV5-1 to TRBJ2-5; TRBD2 agrees at 7 bases. Trimming took 0 bases from V and 2 from J; bases not matched to a gene: 7. This CDR3 is built from 16 residues. Per germline, CDR1 SGHRS and CDR2 YFSETQ. The DNA for the CDR3 is TGCGCCAGCAGCTTGGAGCCGGTGGGGGGGCAAGAGACCCAGTACTTC. Encoded protein: CASSLEPVGGQETQYF.

This chain connects TRBV29-1 to TRBJ2-1; no firm D call. Germline V gene data show CDR1 as SQVTM and CDR2 as ANQGSEA. The CDR3 loop spans 16 amino acids. Between the trimmed V and J ends, which lost 6 bases and 0 bases, there was a span of 18 bases. The CDR3 sequence is CSVRAAGDSSYNEQFF. The DNA of the CDR3 is TGCAGCGTCCGGGCGGCAGGCGATAGCTCCTACAATGAGCAGTTCTTC.

This chain connects TRBV7-9 to TRBJ1-4, with a weak D call TRBD1 (5 bases). Deletions cut 8 bases from V and 7 bases from J, with 11 bases between. The germline V gene encodes CDR1 SEHNR and CDR2 FQNEAQ (reference sequence). The CDR3 loop spans 12 amino acids. As DNA, the CDR3 is TGTGCCAGCGCCCCGGGGGGTGAAAAACTGTTTTTT. Translated: CASAPGGEKLFF.

The chain carries TRBV7-3 and TRBJ2-6; D gene ambiguous. The V end lost 2 bases, the J end lost 2 bases, and 7 bases lay between the germline ends. Germline V gene sequence: CDR1 SGHTA, CDR2 FQGTGA. CDR3 length equals 15 residues. The CDR3 coding sequence is TGTGCCAGCAGCTTAGACTCTGCTGGGGCCAACGTCCTGACTTTC. Amino acid sequence: CASSLDSAGANVLTF. The full variable domain, rest sourced from reference TRBV7-3 and TRBJ2-6, is GAGVSQTPSNKVTEKGKYVELRCDPISGHTALYWYRQSLGQGPEFLIYFQGTGAADDSGLPNDRFFAVRPEGSVSTLKIQRTERGDSAVYLCASSLDSAGANVLTFGAGSRLTVL.

This clone has only one observation. Compared with germline, one end of the junction differs, possibly owing to a read error. The chain links TRBV7-7 to TRBJ2-1; TRBD2 is a possible D gene (6 bases). From germline, CDR1 is SSHAT and CDR2 FNYEAQ (reference sequence). CDR3 size: 17 residues. CDR3: CASSLGEELGFPNEQFF. CDR3 DNA: TGTGCTAGCAGCTTGGGGGAGGAGTTGGGTTTCCCCAATGAGCAGTTCTTC.

CDR3 in amino acids: CASSQGLASTDTQYF. DNA of the CDR3: TGCGCCAGCAGCCAAGGACTAGCTAGCACAGATACGCAGTATTTT. This chain connects TRBV4-1 to TRBJ2-3, with TRBD2 identical over 7 bases. J was trimmed by 0 bases and V by 1 base; bases with no gene match: 1. The CDR3 contains 15 residues. Per the germline V gene, CDR1 is MGHRA and CDR2 is YSYEKL.